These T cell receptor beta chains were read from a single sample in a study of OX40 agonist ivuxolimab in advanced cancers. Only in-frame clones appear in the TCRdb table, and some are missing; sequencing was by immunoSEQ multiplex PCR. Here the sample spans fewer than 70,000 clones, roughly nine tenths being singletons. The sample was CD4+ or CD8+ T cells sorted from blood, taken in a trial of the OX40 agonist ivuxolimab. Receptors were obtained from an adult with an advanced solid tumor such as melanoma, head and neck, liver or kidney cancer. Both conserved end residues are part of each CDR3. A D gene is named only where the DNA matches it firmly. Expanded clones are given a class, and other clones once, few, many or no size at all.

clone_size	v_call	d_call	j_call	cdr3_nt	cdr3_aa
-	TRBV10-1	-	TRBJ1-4	TGCGCCAGCAGTGAGTCGTATGGGAATGAAAAACTGTTTTTT	CASSESYGNEKLFF
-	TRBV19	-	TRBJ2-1	TGTGCCAGTAGTGTGGGGTTATACAATGAGCAGTTCTTC	CASSVGLYNEQFF
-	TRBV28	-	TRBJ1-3	TGTGCCAGCAGCTTCACTGGAAACACCATATATTTT	CASSFTGNTIYF
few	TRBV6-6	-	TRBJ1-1	TGTGCCAGCAGAGATAACACTGAAGCTTTCTTT	CASRDNTEAFF
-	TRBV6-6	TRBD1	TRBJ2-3	TGTGCCAGCACAACCTTAGGACAGGGCATCACAGATACGCAGTATTTT	CASTTLGQGITDTQYF
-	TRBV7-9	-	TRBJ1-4	TGTGCCAGCAGCTTAGTTCTCGGGAGGTATGAAAAACTGTTTTTT	CASSLVLGRYEKLFF
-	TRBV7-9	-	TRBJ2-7	TGTGCCAGCAGCTTAGATATCCGGGACCCCGCGACCTACGAGCAGTACTTC	CASSLDIRDPATYEQYF
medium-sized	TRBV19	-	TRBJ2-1	TGTGCCGCCGGGCTAGGCGGCAATGAGCAGTTCTTC	CAAGLGGNEQFF
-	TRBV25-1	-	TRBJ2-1	TGTGCCAGCAGTCGGGCATACAATGAGCAGTTCTTC	CASSRAYNEQFF
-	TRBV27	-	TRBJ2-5	TGTGCCAGCAGTTTCGGGTTCCAAGAGACCCAGTACTTC	CASSFGFQETQYF
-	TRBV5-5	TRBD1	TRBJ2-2	TGTGCCAGCAGCTTGCGGGACAGGCGAACTTCGAACACCGGGGAGCTGTTTTTT	CASSLRDRRTSNTGELFF
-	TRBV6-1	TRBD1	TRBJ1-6	TGTGCCAGCAGTGAAGAGGAGACAGGGGGCTGGATAGATTCACCCCTCCACTTT	CASSEEETGGWIDSPLHF
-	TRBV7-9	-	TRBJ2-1	TGTGCCATCAATGGACTACTTAATGAGCAGTTCTTC	CAINGLLNEQFF
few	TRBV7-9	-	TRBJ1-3	TGTGCCAGCAGCTTTTCCGGAAACACCATATATTTT	CASSFSGNTIYF
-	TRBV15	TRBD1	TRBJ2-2	TGTGCCACCAGCGAACCGGGACAGGGGGCTGCCGGGGAGCTGTTTTTT	CATSEPGQGAAGELFF
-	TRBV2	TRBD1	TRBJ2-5	TGTGCCAGCAGGGCTACTACGGGACAGGGGTACTCTCAAGAGACCCAGTACTTC	CASRATTGQGYSQETQYF
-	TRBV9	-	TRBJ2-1	TGTGCCAGCAGCGTTTTCGGGGGCGTCTCCTACAATGAGCAGTTCTTC	CASSVFGGVSYNEQFF
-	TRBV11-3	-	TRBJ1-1	TGTGCCAGCAGCTTAGAACAGGGAGGGAACACTGAAGCTTTCTTT	CASSLEQGGNTEAFF
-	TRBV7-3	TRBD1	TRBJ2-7	TGTGCCAGCAGCTCAAATCCGGGACAGGAGTACGAGCAGTACTTC	CASSSNPGQEYEQYF
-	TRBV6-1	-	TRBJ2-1	TGTGCCAGCAGTGAAGCTCGTGGGCCCAGTTTCTTC	CASSEARGPSFF
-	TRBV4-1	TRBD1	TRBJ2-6	TGCGCCAGCAGCCAAGATGAGGGGGCCGGGGCCAACGTCCTGACTTTC	CASSQDEGAGANVLTF
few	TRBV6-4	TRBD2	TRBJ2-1	TGTGCCAGCAGTGGGACTAGCGGGAGCTACAATGAGCAGTTCTTC	CASSGTSGSYNEQFF
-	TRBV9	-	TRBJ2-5	TGTGCCAGCAGCCGGGACGGGGCGAATGGGGAGACCCAGTACTTC	CASSRDGANGETQYF
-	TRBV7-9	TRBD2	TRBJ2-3	TGTGCCAGCAGCCCGCCTAGCGGGCCATTCACAGATACGCAGTATTTT	CASSPPSGPFTDTQYF
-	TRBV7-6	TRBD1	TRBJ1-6	TGTGCCAGCAGCATATCGACAGGGTCAATTAATTCACCCCTCCACTTT	CASSISTGSINSPLHF
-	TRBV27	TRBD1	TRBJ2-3	TGTGCCAGCAGTCTAGGACAGGGAGGAGATACGCAGTATTTT	CASSLGQGGDTQYF
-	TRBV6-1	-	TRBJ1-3	TGTGCCAGCAGTGATTTTTGGGCCCTCTCTGGAAACACCATATATTTT	CASSDFWALSGNTIYF
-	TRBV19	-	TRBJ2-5	TGTGCCAGTAGTATTAGGGGAGTGGAATTGTTGACAGAAGAGACCCAGTACTTC	CASSIRGVELLTEETQYF
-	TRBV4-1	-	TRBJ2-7	TGCGCCAGCAGCCAAGATAACGACTCGGAGCAGTACTTC	CASSQDNDSEQYF
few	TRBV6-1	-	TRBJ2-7	TGTGCCAGCAACGCCTACGAGCAGTACTTC	CASNAYEQYF
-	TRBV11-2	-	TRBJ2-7	TGTGCCAGCAGCTTCCCCGGCAGCCTTTCCTACGAGCAGTACTTC	CASSFPGSLSYEQYF
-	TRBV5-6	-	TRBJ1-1	TGTGCCAGCATCGGGTGGTATATCAGCGGGGAAATGAACACTGAAGCTTTCTTT	CASIGWYISGEMNTEAFF
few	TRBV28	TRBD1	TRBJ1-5	TGTGCCAGCAGTTTTGGGACAGGGAGTCAGCCCCAGCATTTT	CASSFGTGSQPQHF
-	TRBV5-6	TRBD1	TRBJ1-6	TGTGCCAGCAGCTTGGCCGGGACAGGGAATTCACCCCTCCACTTT	CASSLAGTGNSPLHF
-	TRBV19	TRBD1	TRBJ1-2	TGTGCCAGTACCCCAGCACCGGGACAGCCAAAAACTAACTATGGCTACACCTTC	CASTPAPGQPKTNYGYTF
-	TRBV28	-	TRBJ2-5	TGTGCCAGCAGGCGCCTACAGGCGGGGGAGACCCAGTACTTC	CASRRLQAGETQYF
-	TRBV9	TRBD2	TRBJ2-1	TGTGCCAGCAGCGAAACCGGGGGGGTTGATGAGCAGTTCTTC	CASSETGGVDEQFF
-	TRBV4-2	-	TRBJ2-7	TGTGCCAGCAGCCAAGGGGGGCCTGGGGGAGGCGAGCAGTACTTC	CASSQGGPGGGEQYF
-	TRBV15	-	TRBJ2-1	TGTGCCACCAGCAGAGTGGGTAGCGGATCATACAATGAGCAGTTCTTC	CATSRVGSGSYNEQFF
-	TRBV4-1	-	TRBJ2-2	TGCGCCAGCAGCCAACACACCACCGGGGAGCTGTTTTTT	CASSQHTTGELFF
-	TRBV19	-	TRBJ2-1	TGTGCCAGTAGCACGCCGGAGAACTCCTACAATGAGCAGTTCTTC	CASSTPENSYNEQFF
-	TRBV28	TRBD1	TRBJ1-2	TGTGCCAGCACCTTAGAGCGGTACAGGGGGTATGGCTACACCTTC	CASTLERYRGYGYTF
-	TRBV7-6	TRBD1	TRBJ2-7	TGTGCCAGCAGCTTAGTAGGACAGGGGTTTATATACGAGCAGTACTTC	CASSLVGQGFIYEQYF
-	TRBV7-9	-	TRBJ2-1	TGTGCCAGCAGCTTGGGGGTGGCCAATGAGCAGTTCTTC	CASSLGVANEQFF
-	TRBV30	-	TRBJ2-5	TGTGCCTGGAGTCCTCTTAATTTGGAGACCCAGTACTTC	CAWSPLNLETQYF
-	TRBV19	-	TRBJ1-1	TGTGCCAGTAGTAGTGTTGCTGGCACTGAAGCTTTCTTT	CASSSVAGTEAFF
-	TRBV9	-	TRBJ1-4	TGTGCCAGCAGCCAGGGTCTTTCAGGATTGGGTGAAAAACTGTTTTTT	CASSQGLSGLGEKLFF
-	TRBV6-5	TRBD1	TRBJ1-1	TGTGCCAGCAGTTACTCGACAGGGTGGAATGGAGCTTTCTTT	CASSYSTGWNGAFF
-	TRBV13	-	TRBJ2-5	TGTGCCAGCAGCTTAAGAGGGGCCCACCAAGAGACCCAGTACTTC	CASSLRGAHQETQYF
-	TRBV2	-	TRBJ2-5	TGTGCCAGCAGTGACGTATCCCAAGAGACCCAGTACTTC	CASSDVSQETQYF